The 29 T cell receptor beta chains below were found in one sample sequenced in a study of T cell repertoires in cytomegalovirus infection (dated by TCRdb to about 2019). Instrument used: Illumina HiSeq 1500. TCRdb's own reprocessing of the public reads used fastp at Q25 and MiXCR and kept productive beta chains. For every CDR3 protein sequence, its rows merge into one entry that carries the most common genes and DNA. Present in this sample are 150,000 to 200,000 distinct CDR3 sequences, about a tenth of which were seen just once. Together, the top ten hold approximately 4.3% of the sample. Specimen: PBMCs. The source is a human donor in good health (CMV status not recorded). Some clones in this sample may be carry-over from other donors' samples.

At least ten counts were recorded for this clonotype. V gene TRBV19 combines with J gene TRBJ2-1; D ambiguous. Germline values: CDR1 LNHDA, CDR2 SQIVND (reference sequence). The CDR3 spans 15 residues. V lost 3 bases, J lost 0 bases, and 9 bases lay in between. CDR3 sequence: CASSMADYSYNEQFF. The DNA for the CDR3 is TGTGCCAGTAGTATGGCTGATTACTCCTACAATGAGCAGTTCTTC. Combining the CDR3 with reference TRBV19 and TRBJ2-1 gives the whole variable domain DGGITQSPKYLFRKEGQNVTLSCEQNLNHDAMYWYRQDPGQGLRLIYYSQIVNDFQKGDIAEGYSVSREKKESFPLTVTSAQKNPTAFYLCASSMADYSYNEQFFGPGTRLTVL.

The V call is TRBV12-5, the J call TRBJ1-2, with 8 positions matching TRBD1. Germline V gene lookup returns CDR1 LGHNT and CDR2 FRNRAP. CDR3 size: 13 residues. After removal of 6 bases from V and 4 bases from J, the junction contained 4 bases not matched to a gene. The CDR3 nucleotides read TGTGCTAGTGGATCCGGGACAGGCTATGGCTACACCTTC. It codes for CASGSGTGYGYTF.

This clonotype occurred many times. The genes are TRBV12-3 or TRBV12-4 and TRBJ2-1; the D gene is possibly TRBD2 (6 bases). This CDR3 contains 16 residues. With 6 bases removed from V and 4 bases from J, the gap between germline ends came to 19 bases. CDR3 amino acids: CASRSYGGTAYNEQFF. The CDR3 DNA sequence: TGTGCCAGCAGATCATATGGCGGGACTGCTTACAATGAGCAGTTCTTC.

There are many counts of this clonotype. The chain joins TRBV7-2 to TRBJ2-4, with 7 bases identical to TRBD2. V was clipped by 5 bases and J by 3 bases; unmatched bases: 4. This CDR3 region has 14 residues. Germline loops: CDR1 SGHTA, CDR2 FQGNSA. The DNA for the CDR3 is TGTGCCAGCAGCCCCCGCGGGGGCAAAAACATTCAGTACTTC. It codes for CASSPRGGKNIQYF.

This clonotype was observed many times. CDR3 sequence reads: CASSSGLWETQYF. The DNA of the CDR3 is TGTGCCAGCAGCTCGGGACTCTGGGAGACCCAGTACTTC. V and J are TRBV7-9 and TRBJ2-5, with a tentative D call TRBD2 (6 bases). CDR1 is SEHNR, CDR2 FQNEAQ, per germline (reference sequence). Trimming cost V 4 bases and J 5 bases, with 11 bases left between them. The CDR3 runs to 13 residues. Full variable domain (remainder filled in from reference TRBV7-9 and TRBJ2-5): DTGVSQNPRHKITKRGQNVTFRCDPISEHNRLYWYRQTLGQGPEFLTYFQNEAQLEKSRLLSDRFSAERPKGSFSTLEIQRTEQGDSAMYLCASSSGLWETQYFGPGTRLLVL.

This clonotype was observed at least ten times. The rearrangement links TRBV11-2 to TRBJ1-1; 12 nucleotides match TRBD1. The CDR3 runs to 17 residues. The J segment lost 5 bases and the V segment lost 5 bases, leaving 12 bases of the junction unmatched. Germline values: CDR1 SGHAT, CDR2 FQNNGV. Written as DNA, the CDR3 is TGTGCCAGCAGCGTATTACCGGGACAGGGGGCAGAAACTGAAGCTTTCTTT. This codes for CASSVLPGQGAETEAFF.

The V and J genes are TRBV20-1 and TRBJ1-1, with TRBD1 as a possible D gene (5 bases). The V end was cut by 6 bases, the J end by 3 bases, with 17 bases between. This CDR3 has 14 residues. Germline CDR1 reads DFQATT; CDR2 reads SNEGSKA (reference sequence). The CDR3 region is CSASGPGIDTEAFF. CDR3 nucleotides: TGCAGTGCCTCGGGGCCGGGTATAGACACTGAAGCTTTCTTT.

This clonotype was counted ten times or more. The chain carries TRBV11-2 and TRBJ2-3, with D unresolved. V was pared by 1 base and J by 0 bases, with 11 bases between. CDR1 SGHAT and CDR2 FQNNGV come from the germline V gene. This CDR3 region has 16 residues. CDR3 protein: CASSLGATPSTDTQYF. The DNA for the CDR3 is TGTGCCAGCAGCTTAGGGGCAACGCCTAGCACAGATACGCAGTATTTT.

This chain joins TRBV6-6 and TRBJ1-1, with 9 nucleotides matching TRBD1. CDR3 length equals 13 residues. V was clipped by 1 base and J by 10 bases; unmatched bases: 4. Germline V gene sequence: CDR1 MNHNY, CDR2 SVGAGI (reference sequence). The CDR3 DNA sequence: TGTGCCAGCAGTTACTACAGGGGGCTGGGAGCTTTCTTT. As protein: CASSYYRGLGAFF.

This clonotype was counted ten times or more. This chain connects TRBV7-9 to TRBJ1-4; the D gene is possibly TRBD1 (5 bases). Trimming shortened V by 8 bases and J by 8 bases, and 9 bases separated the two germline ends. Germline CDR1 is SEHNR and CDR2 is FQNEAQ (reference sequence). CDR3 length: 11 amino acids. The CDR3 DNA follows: TGTGCCAGCCAGGGAAGAGAAAAACTGTTTTTT. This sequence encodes CASQGREKLFF.

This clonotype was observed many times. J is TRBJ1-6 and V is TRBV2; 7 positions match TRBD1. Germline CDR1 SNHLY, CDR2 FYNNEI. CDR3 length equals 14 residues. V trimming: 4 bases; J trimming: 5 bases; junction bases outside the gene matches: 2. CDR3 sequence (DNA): TGTGCCAGCAGTGGGACAGGCAATAATTCACCCCTCCACTTT. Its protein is CASSGTGNNSPLHF.

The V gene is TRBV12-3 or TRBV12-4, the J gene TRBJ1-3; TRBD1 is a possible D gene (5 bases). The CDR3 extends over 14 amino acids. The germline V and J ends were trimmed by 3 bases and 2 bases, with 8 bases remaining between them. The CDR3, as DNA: TGTGCCAGCAGTTTGCTCAGGGCTGGAAACACCATATATTTT. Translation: CASSLLRAGNTIYF.

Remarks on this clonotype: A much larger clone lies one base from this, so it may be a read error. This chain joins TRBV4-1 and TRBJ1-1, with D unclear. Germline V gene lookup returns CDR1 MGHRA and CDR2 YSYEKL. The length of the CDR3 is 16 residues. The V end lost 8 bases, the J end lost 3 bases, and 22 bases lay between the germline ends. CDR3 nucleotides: TGCGCCAGCGCCTTAGTCTACGGGCTTGGGCACACTGAAGCTTTCTTT. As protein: CASALVYGLGHTEAFF.

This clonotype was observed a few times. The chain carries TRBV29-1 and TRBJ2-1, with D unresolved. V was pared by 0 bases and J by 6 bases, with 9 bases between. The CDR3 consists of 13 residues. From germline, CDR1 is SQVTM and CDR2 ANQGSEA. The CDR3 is CSVEDLSRNEQFF. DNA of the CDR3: TGCAGCGTTGAAGATCTCAGTCGCAATGAGCAGTTCTTC.

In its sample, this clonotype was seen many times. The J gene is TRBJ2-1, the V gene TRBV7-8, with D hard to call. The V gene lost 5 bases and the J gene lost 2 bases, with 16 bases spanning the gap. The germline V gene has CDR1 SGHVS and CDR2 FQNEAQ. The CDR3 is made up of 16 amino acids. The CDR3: CASSPAPGPTYNEQFF. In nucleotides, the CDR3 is TGTGCCAGCAGCCCAGCACCTGGGCCGACCTACAATGAGCAGTTCTTC.

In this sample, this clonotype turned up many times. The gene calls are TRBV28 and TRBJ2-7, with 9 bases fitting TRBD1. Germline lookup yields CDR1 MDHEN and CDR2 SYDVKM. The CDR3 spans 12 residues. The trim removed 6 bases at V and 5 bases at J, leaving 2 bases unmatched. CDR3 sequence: CASRRDRDEQYF. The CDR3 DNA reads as TGTGCCAGCAGAAGGGACAGGGACGAGCAGTACTTC. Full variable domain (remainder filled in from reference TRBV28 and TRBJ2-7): DVKVTQSSRYLVKRTGEKVFLECVQDMDHENMFWYRQDPGLGLRLIYFSYDVKMKEKGDIPEGYSVSREKKERFSLILESASTNQTSMYLCASRRDRDEQYFGPGTRLTVT.

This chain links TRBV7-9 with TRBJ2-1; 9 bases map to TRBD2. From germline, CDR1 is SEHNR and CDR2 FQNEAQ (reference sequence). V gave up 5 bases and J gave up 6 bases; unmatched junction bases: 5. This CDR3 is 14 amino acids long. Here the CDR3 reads CASSAGLATNEQFF. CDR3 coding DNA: TGTGCCAGCAGCGCGGGACTAGCCACCAATGAGCAGTTCTTC.

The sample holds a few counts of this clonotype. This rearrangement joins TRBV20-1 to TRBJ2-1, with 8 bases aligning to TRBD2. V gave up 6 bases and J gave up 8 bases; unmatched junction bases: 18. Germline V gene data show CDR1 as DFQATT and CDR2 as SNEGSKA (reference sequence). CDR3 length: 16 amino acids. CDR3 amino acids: CSARGLAFALKDEQFF. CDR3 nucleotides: TGCAGTGCCCGTGGACTAGCTTTTGCGCTTAAAGATGAGCAGTTCTTC.

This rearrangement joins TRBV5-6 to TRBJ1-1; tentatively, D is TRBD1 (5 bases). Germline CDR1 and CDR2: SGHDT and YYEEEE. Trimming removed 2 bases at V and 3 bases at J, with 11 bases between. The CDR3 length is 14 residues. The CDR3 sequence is CASSFISRDTEAFF. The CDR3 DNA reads TGTGCCAGCAGCTTTATTTCCAGGGACACTGAAGCTTTCTTT.

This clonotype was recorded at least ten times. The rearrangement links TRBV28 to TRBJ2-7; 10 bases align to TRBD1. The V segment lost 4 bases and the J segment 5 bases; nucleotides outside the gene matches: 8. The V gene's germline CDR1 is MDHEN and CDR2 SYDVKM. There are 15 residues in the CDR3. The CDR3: CASSSLGTGANEQYF. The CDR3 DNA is TGTGCCAGCAGTTCATTGGGGACAGGGGCCAACGAGCAGTACTTC.

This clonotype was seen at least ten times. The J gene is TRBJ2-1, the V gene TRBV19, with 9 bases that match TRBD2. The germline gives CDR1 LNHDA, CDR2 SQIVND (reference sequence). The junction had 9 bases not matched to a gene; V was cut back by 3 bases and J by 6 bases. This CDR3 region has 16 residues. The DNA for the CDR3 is TGTGCCAGTAGTATTAGCGGGGGCATCCTCGTCAATGAGCAGTTCTTC. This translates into CASSISGGILVNEQFF.

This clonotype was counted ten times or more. The CDR3 loop is CASSLLGLAGGQDTQYF. The CDR3 DNA reads as TGTGCCAGCAGCTTACTGGGACTAGCGGGGGGGCAAGATACGCAGTATTTT. The chain recombines TRBV7-2 with TRBJ2-3; the match to TRBD2 covers 16 bases. After removal of 2 bases from V and 5 bases from J, the junction contained 4 bases not matched to a gene. The CDR3 is 17 amino acids. Germline CDR1 reads SGHTA; CDR2 reads FQGNSA.

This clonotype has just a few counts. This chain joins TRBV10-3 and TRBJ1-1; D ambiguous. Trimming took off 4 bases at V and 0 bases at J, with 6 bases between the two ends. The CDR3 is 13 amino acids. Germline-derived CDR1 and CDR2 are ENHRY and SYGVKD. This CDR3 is CAISGIMNTEAFF. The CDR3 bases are TGTGCCATCAGTGGAATTATGAACACTGAAGCTTTCTTT.

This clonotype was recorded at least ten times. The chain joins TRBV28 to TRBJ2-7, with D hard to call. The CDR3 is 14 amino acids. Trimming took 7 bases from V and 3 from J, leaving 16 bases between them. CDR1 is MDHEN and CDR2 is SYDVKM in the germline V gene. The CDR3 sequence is CASTPEPPFYEQYF. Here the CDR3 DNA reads TGTGCCAGCACCCCGGAACCTCCTTTCTACGAGCAGTACTTC.

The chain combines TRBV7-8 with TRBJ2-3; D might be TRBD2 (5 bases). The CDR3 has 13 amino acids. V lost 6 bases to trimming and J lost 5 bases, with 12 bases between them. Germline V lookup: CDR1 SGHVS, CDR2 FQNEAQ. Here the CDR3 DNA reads TGTGCCAGCAGGTCACTAGATGGAGATACGCAGTATTTT. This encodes CASRSLDGDTQYF.

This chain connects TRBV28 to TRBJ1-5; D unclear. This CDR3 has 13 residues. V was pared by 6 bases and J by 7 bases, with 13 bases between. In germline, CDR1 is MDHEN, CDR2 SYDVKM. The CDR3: CASSLPPLQPQHF. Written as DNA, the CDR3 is TGTGCCAGCAGCCTCCCCCCGTTACAGCCCCAGCATTTT.

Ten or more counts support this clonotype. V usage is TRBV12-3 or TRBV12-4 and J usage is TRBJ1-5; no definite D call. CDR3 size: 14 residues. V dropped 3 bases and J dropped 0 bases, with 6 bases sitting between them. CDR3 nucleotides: TGTGCCAGCAGTTTCTCGAATAGCAATCAGCCCCAGCATTTT. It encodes CASSFSNSNQPQHF.

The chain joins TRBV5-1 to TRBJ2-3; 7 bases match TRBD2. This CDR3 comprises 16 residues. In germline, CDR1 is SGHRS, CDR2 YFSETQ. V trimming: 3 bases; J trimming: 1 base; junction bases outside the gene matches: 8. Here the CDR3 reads CASSSGGGTGTDTQYF. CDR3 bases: TGCGCCAGCAGCTCTGGCGGGGGAACCGGCACAGATACGCAGTATTTT.

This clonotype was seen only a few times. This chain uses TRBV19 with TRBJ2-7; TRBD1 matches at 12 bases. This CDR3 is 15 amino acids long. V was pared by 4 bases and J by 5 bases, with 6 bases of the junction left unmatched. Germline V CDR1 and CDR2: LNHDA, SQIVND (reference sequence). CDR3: CASSTAGTGGDEQYF. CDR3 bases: TGTGCCAGTAGTACAGCCGGGACAGGGGGCGACGAGCAGTACTTC.